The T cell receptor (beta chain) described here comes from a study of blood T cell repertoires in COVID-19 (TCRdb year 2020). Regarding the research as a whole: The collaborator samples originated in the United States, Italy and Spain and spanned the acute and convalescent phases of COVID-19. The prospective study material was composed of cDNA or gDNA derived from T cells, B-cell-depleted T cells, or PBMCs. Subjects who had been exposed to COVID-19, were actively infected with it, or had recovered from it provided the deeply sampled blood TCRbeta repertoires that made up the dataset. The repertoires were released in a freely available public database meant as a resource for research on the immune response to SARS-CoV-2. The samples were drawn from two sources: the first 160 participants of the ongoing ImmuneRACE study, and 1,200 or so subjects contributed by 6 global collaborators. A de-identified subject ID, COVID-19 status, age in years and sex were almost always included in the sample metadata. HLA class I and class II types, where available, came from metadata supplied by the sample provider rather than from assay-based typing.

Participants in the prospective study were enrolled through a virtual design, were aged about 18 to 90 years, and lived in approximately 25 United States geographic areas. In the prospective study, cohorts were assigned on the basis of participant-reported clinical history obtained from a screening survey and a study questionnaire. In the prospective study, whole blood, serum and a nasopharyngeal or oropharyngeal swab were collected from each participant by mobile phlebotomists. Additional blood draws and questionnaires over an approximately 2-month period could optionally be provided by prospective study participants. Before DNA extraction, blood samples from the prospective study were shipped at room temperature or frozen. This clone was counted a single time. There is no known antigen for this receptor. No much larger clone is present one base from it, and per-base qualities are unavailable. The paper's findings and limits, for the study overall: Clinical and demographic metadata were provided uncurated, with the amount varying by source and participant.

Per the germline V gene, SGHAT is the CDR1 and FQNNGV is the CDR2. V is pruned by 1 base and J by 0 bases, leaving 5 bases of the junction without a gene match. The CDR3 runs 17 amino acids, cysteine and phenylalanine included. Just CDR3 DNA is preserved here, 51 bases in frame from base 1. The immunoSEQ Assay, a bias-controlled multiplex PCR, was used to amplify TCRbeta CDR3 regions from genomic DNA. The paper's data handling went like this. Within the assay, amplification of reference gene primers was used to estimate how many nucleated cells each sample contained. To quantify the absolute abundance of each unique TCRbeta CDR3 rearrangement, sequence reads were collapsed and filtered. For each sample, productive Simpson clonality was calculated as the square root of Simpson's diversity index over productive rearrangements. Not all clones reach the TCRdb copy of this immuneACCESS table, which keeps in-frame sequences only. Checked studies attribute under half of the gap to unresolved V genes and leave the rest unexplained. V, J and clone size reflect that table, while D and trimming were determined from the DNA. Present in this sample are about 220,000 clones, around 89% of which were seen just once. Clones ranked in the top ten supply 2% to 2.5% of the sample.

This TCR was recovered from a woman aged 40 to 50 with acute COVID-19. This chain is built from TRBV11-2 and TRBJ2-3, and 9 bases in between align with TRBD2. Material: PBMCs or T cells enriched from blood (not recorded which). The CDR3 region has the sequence CASSLGGRAGSTDTQYF. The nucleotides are TGTGCCAGCAGCTTAGGCGGGAGGGCCGGTAGCACAGATACGCAGTATTTT. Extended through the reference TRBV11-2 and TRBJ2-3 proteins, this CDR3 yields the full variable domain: EAGVAQSPRYKIIEKRQSVAFWCNPISGHATLYWYQQILGQGPKLLIQFQNNGVVDDSQLPKDRFSAERLKGVDSTLKIQPAKLEDSAVYLCASSLGGRAGSTDTQYFGPGTRLTVL.